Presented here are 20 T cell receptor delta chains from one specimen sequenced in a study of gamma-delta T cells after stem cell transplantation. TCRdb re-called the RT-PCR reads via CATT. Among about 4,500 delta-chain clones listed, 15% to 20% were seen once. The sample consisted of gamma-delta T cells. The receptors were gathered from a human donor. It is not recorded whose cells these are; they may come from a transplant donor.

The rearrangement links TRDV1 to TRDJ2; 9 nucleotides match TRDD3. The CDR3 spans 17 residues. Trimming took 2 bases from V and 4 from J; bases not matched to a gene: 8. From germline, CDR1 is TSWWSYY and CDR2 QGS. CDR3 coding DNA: TGTGCTCTTGGGGAATCTTCCAAACTGGGGGAGACAGCACAACTCTTCTTT. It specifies CALGESSKLGETAQLFF.

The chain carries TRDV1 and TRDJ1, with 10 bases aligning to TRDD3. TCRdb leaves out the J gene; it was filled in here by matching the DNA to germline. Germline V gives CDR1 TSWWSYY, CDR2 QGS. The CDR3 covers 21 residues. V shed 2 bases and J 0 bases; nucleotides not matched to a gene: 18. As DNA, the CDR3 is TGTGCTCTTGGGGAAACGGCCTGCAGTATCGCGACTGGGGGATACACCGATAAACTCATCTTT. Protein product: CALGETACSIATGGYTDKLIF.

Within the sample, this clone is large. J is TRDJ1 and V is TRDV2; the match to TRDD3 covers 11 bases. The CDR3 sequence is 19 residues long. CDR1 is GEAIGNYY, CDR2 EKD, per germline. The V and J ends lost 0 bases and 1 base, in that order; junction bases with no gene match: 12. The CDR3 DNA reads TGTGCCTGTGACACCAGGGAGTACTGGGGGATAGAGACCACCGATAAACTCATCTTT. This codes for CACDTREYWGIETTDKLIF.

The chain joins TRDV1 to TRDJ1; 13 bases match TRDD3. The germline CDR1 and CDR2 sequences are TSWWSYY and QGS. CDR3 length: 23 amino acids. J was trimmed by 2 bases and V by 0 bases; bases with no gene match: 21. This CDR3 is CALGELVRYTSPHWGIRTDKLIF. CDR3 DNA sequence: TGTGCTCTTGGGGAACTAGTCAGGTATACGAGCCCACACTGGGGGATACGGACCGATAAACTCATCTTT.

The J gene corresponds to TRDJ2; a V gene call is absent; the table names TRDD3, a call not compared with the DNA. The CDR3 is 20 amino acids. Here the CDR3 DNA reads TGTTCTCTTGGGGCAGGTAGTACACTTGTTGATTTTATAGTGCCCGCACACCTCTTCTTT. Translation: CSLGAGSTLVDFIVPAHLFF.

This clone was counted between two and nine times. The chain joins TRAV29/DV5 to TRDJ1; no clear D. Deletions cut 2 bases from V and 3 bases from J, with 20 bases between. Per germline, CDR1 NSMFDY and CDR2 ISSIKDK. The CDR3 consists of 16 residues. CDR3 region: CAASLGFRGSADKLIF. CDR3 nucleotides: TGTGCAGCAAGTCTCGGCTTTCGCGGGTCTGCCGATAAACTCATCTTT.

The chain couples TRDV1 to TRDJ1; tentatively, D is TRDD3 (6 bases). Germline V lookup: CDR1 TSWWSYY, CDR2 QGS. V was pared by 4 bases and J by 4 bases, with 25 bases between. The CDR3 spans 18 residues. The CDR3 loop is CALGVPFVLGQENDKLIF. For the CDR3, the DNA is TGTGCTCTTGGGGTCCCCTTTGTACTGGGCCAAGAAAACGATAAACTCATCTTT.

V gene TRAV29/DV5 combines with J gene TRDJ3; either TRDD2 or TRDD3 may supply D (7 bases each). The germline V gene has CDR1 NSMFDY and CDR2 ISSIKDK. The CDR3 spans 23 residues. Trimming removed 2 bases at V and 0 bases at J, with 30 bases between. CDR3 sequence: CAASLPSSVWGPKISWDTRQMFF. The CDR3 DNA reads TGTGCAGCAAGTCTCCCTTCCTCTGTCTGGGGGCCTAAAATCTCCTGGGACACCCGACAGATGTTTTTC.

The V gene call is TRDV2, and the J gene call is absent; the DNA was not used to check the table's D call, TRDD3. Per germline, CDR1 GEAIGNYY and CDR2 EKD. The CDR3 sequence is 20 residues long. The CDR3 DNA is TGTGCCTATGACGCCGAAAGGGAGGATACCTCCTCCTGGGACACCCAGAAAATGATTTTC. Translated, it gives CAYDAEREDTSSWDTQKMIF.

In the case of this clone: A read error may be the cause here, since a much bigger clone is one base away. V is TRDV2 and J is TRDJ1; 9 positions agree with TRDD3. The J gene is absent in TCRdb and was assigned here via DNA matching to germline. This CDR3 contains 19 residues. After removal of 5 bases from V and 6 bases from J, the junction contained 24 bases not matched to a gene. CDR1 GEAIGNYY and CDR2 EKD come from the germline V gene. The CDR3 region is CACATGKGDTRGKTYKLIF. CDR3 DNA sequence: TGTGCCTGTGCCACGGGAAAGGGGGATACTAGAGGGAAGACCTATAAACTCATCTTT.

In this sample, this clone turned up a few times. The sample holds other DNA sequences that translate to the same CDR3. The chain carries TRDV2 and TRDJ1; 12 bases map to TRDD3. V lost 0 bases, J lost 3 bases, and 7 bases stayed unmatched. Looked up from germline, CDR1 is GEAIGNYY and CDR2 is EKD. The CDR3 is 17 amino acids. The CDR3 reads CACDTGGLGDTPDKLIF. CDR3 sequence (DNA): TGTGCCTGTGACACCGGAGGGCTGGGGGATACGCCCGATAAACTCATCTTT.

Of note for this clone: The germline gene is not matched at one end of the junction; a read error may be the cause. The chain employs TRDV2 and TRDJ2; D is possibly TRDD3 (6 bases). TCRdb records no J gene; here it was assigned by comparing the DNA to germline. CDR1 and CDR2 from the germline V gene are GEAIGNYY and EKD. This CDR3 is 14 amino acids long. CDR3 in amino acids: CACPKGDPTAKLFF. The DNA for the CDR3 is TGTGCCTGTCCTAAGGGGGACCCGACAGCAAAACTCTTCTTT.

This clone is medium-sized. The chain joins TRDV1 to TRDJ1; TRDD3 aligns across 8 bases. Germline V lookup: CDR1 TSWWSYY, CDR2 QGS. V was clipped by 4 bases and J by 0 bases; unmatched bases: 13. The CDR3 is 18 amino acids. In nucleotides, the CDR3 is TGTGCTCTTGGGGGTTCCCCTGGGGATACCAACTACACCGATAAACTCATCTTT. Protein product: CALGGSPGDTNYTDKLIF.

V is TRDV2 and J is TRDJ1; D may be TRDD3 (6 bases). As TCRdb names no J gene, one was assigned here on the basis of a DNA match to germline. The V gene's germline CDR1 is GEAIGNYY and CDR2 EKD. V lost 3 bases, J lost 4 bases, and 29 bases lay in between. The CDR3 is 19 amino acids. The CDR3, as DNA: TGTGCCTGTGACCCCCGTTGTACTGGGAGACGGAGTACGGACGATAAACTCATCTTT. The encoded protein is CACDPRCTGRRSTDDKLIF.

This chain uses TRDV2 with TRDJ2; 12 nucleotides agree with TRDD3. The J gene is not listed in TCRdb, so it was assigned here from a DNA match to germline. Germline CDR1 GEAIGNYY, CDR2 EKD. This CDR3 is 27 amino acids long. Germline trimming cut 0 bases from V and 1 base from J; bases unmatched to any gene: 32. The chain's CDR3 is CACDTLSVGGPKALTGGYSHLTAQLFF. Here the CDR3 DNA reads TGTGCCTGTGACACCCTCTCTGTGGGGGGTCCTAAGGCACTTACTGGGGGATACTCACATTTGACAGCACAACTCTTCTTT.

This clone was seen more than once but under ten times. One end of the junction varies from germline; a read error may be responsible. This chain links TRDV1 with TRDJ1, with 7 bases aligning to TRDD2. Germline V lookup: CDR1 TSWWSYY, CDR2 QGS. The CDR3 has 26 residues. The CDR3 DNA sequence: TGTGCTCTTGGGGCTCCAACTCGGCCTTCCTCAGTTCGTTTTACAGGAAGACGCTCATACACCGATAAACTCATTTTT. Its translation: CALGAPTRPSSVRFTGRRSYTDKLIF.

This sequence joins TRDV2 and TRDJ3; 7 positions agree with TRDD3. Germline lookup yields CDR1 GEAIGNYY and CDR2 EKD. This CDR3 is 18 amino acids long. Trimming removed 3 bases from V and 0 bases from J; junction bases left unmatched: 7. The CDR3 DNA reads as TGTGCCTGTGACTGGGGGACTCCAAGCTCCTGGGACACCCGACAGATGTTTTTC. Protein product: CACDWGTPSSWDTRQMFF.

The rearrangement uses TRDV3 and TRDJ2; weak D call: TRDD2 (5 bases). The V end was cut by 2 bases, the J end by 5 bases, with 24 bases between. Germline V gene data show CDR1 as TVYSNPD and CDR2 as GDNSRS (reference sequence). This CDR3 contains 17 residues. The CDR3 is CAFGPPPRGHYTAQLFF. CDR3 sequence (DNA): TGTGCCTTTGGGCCCCCTCCTAGGGGCCATTATACAGCACAACTCTTCTTT.

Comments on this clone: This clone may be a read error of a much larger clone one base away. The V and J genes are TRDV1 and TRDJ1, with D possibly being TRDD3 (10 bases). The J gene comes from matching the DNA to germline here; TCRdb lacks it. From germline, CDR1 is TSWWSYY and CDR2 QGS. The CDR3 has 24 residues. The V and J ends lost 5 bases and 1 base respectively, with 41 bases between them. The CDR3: CALGNKSFLRTGGCGRASTDKLIF. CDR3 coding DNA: TGTGCTCTTGGGAACAAATCCTTCCTACGTACTGGGGGATGTGGGAGGGCATCCACCGATAAACTCATCTTT.

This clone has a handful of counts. In DNA form, the CDR3 reads TGTGCTCTTGGGGAACTAGACTGGGGGATACGGTTAGTTAGAAGGACCGATAAACTCATCTTT. It encodes CALGELDWGIRLVRRTDKLIF. The chain recombines TRDV1 with TRDJ1, with TRDD3 matching over 13 bases. The junction had 15 bases not matched to a gene; V was cut back by 0 bases and J by 2 bases. Germline loops: CDR1 TSWWSYY, CDR2 QGS. CDR3 length: 21 amino acids.